Here is one T cell receptor beta chain with its context. Its antigen is undetermined. This CDR3 region has 15 residues. Germline V lookup: CDR1 SQVTM, CDR2 ANQGSEA. V shed 4 bases and J shed 0 bases, with 14 bases lying between them. This entry is derived from a study of CD8+ T cells in alopecia areata. Study results and caveats: Higher clonality and more expanded CD8+ clones appeared in lesional than normal scalp. While tofacitinib was given, many expanded lesional clones persisted in scalp and blood. On tofacitinib, scalp clonality and expanded CD8+ clones among top 100 fell significantly.

This sample's treatment: oral pan-JAK inhibitor, 5-10 mg twice daily. Specimens obtained from alopecia areata patients comprised lesional scalp punch biopsies and peripheral blood. cDNA reverse transcribed from extracted RNA served as the sequencing template. TCRdb's copy holds only in-frame clones and misses some; the assay was immunoSEQ multiplex PCR. The sample has some 170,000 clones; about three fifths are singletons. This clonotype originated in a human donor with alopecia areata. The V call is TRBV29-1, the J call TRBJ2-3; perhaps TRBD1 as D (5 bases). The source material was CD4+ T cells sorted from blood, sampled at approximately week 60, from a patient treated with tofacitinib. CDR3 residues: CSVAQGSSSTDTQYF. The CDR3 DNA follows: TGCAGCGTTGCCCAGGGCAGCTCTAGCACAGATACGCAGTATTTT.